The TCR beta chain under discussion was sequenced for a study of T cells in Graves' hyperthyroidism and ophthalmopathy. As for the study in general: Blood from the periphery was taken at initial diagnosis, before any treatment.

Patients between 18 and 65 years old had hyperthyroidism, newly diagnosed and lasting under 2 months. Reasons for excluding patients were uncontrolled infection, other autoimmune disease, pregnancy or lactation. The study based diagnoses on clinical symptoms, serum thyroxine and TRAb, thyroid ultrasound and orbital computed tomography. Germline V gene sequence: CDR1 DFQATT, CDR2 SNEGSKA (reference sequence). The CDR3 is made up of 15 amino acids. Trimming took 6 bases from V and 4 from J; bases not matched to a gene: 11. Researchers amplified the TCR beta CDR3 regions from RNA transcripts. The study used the HTBI primer set for a first-round RT-PCR of the TCR CDR3. TCRdb called the multiplex PCR reads again in MiXCR, with one record for every CDR3 protein. Here the sample spans about 290,000 distinct CDR3 sequences, roughly 13% being singletons.

The chain carries TRBV20-1 and TRBJ1-5, with TRBD1 matching over 8 bases. The receptor comes from a woman aged 35 to 49 with Graves' hyperthyroidism. Sequenced sample: blood. The CDR3 region is CSAWPGTGVNQPQHF. The CDR3 region has the DNA TGCAGTGCCTGGCCCGGGACAGGAGTTAATCAGCCCCAGCATTTT.